The 9 T cell receptor beta chains below all came from one sample that was sequenced in a study of early T cells in non-severe SARS-CoV-2 infection. MiXCR, run by TCRdb on the 5' RACE reads, gives a single entry per CDR3 protein. In the table there are tens of thousands of distinct CDR3 sequences, about 12% of which are singletons. Sample: whole blood. These receptor sequences come from an adult who was a healthcare worker with PCR-confirmed SARS-CoV-2 infection or an uninfected control (not recorded which).

The V and J genes are TRBV2 and TRBJ2-3, with D perhaps TRBD1 (6 bases). V lost 6 bases and J lost 4, with 11 bases in between. Looked up from germline, CDR1 is SNHLY and CDR2 is FYNNEI. This CDR3 is built from 13 residues. The chain's CDR3 is CASSGQRADTQYF. The CDR3 coding sequence is TGTGCCAGCAGCGGACAGAGGGCAGATACGCAGTATTTT.

This clonotype has more than one count but fewer than ten. The chain has TRBV7-9 and TRBJ2-2, with D possibly matching TRBD2 (5 bases). The germline V gene has CDR1 SEHNR and CDR2 FQNEAQ (reference sequence). CDR3 length: 14 residues. Trimming took off 5 bases at V and 1 base at J, with 8 bases between the two ends. The CDR3 DNA follows: TGTGCCAGCAGCCGAGCGGTGAACACCGGGGAGCTGTTTTTT. It translates to CASSRAVNTGELFF. The entire variable domain, with the rest obtained from reference TRBV7-9 and TRBJ2-2, is as follows: DTGVSQNPRHKITKRGQNVTFRCDPISEHNRLYWYRQTLGQGPEFLTYFQNEAQLEKSRLLSDRFSAERPKGSFSTLEIQRTEQGDSAMYLCASSRAVNTGELFFGEGSRLTVL.

The sample holds many counts of this clonotype. The chain couples TRBV20-1 to TRBJ1-5; a possible D gene is TRBD1 (6 bases). V lost 0 bases and J 4 bases, leaving 16 bases between the germline ends. Germline CDR1 and CDR2: DFQATT and SNEGSKA (reference sequence). The CDR3 is 16 residues long. The chain's CDR3 is CSARDLTWGLNQPQHF. CDR3 bases: TGCAGTGCTAGAGATCTAACGTGGGGGCTTAATCAGCCCCAGCATTTT.

The chain carries TRBV9 and TRBJ1-2; TRBD1 matches at 7 bases. Germline CDR1 is SGDLS and CDR2 is YYNGEE. V shed 3 bases, J shed 4 bases, and the junction held 9 bases outside the gene matches. The CDR3 runs to 15 residues. The CDR3 region is CASSATGDRVYGYTF. The CDR3 DNA reads TGTGCCAGCAGCGCTACAGGGGATCGGGTCTATGGCTACACCTTC.

This clonotype has ten or more counts. The V call is TRBV19, the J call TRBJ2-1; 13 nucleotides align to TRBD2. CDR1 LNHDA and CDR2 SQIVND come from the germline V gene (reference sequence). The CDR3 totals 16 residues. J lost 3 bases, V lost 4 bases, and 3 bases had no gene match. CDR3 sequence reads: CASSRGLAGLYNEQFF. CDR3 sequence (DNA): TGTGCCAGTAGTAGGGGACTAGCGGGGCTCTACAATGAGCAGTTCTTC.

Here the CDR3 DNA reads TGTGCCGGAGACGTCTATGGCTACACCTTC. It yields the protein CAGDVYGYTF. This rearrangement joins TRBV7-9 to TRBJ1-2; D ambiguous. The CDR3 extends over 10 amino acids. V was pared by 11 bases and J by 4 bases, with 8 bases between. Germline CDR1 reads SEHNR; CDR2 reads FQNEAQ (reference sequence).

The chain joins TRBV20-1 to TRBJ1-1; weak D call: TRBD1 (5 bases). Germline-derived CDR1 and CDR2 are DFQATT and SNEGSKA (reference sequence). The CDR3 has 13 residues. The V end lost 6 bases, the J end lost 4 bases, and 15 bases lay between the germline ends. The chain's CDR3 is CSAGQGALTEAFF. The CDR3 DNA is TGCAGTGCCGGACAAGGGGCACTCACTGAAGCTTTCTTT.

This clonotype has only a few counts. The rearrangement uses TRBV9 and TRBJ1-1; 9 bases align to TRBD1. Germline CDR1 and CDR2: SGDLS and YYNGEE. After removal of 5 bases from V and 2 bases from J, the junction contained 10 bases not matched to a gene. This CDR3 contains 16 residues. The CDR3 here is CASSEIGGQGNTEAFF. CDR3 DNA sequence: TGTGCCAGCAGTGAAATAGGGGGACAGGGAAACACTGAAGCTTTCTTT.

This clonotype has a count of ten or more. The chain couples TRBV2 to TRBJ2-3, with D possibly matching TRBD2 (5 bases). In germline, CDR1 is SNHLY, CDR2 FYNNEI. This CDR3 comprises 14 residues. V lost 5 bases and J 0 bases, leaving 9 bases between the germline ends. CDR3 loop: CASSHPGSTDTQYF. CDR3 DNA: TGTGCCAGCAGTCACCCGGGGAGCACAGATACGCAGTATTTT.